Detailed here is one T cell receptor beta chain. Under the authors' procedure: Amplification of reference gene primers was used by the study to estimate nucleated cell counts. Clones were read by immunoSEQ multiplex PCR, and TCRdb kept only the in-frame ones, dropping some. V, J and clone size are those of that table, while D and trimming were read from the DNA. The sample yields about 56,000 clones, 85% to 90% seen once. These data originate in a study of blood T cell repertoires in COVID-19. Study as a whole: T cells, B-cell-depleted T cells, or PBMCs supplied cDNA or gDNA.

Seattle's cohort entered during active infection and was followed longitudinally. The CDR3 totals 17 residues. Germline loops: CDR1 LNHDA, CDR2 SQIVND (reference sequence). V was cut by 3 bases and J by 4 bases, with 18 bases left in between. The chain has TRBV19 and TRBJ2-2, with D maybe TRBD2 (5 bases). This receptor was taken from a woman aged 55-75 years with COVID-19, enrolled during active disease. Sequenced: peripheral blood. The CDR3 loop is CASSIERIARGTGELFF. CDR3 in DNA: TGTGCCAGTAGTATTGAGCGGATCGCGCGTGGCACCGGGGAGCTGTTTTTT.